Shown below are 15 T cell receptor beta chains from a single sample sequenced in a study of blood T cell repertoires in COVID-19. Sequencing used immunoSEQ multiplex PCR; TCRdb keeps in-frame clones, though not all of them. The table lists about 270,000 clones, more than 70% of them singletons, with over 2% in the top ten. Source material: peripheral blood. The receptors here all came from a woman in her forties or fifties with acute or convalescent COVID-19.

V usage is TRBV6-5 and J usage is TRBJ1-6; 8 bases fit TRBD1. This CDR3 has 14 residues. Germline CDR1 MNHEY, CDR2 SVGAGI. The ends lost 4 bases at V and 9 bases at J; junction bases unmatched: 5. The CDR3 loop is CASSWTGNSSPLHF. CDR3 nucleotide sequence: TGTGCCAGCAGTTGGACAGGGAACTCTTCACCCCTCCACTTT.

V usage is TRBV7-3 and J usage is TRBJ1-1; D is unclear. The V and J ends lost 4 bases and 1 base respectively, with 7 bases between them. This CDR3 is 13 amino acids long. Germline loops: CDR1 SGHTA, CDR2 FQGTGA. The CDR3 loop is CASSSGANTEAFF. Here the CDR3 DNA reads TGTGCCAGCAGCTCCGGAGCGAACACTGAAGCTTTCTTT.

This clone showed up just once. This rearrangement joins TRBV2 to TRBJ2-3; D is possibly TRBD2 (5 bases). Trimming removed 5 bases from V and 4 bases from J, with 10 bases in between. Germline assignment: CDR1 SNHLY and CDR2 FYNNEI. The CDR3 extends over 13 amino acids. Here the CDR3 reads CASSTDLSDTQYF. The CDR3 DNA reads as TGTGCCAGCAGTACGGACTTATCAGATACGCAGTATTTT.

This CDR3 reads CASSEGGSVLYIQYF. The DNA of the CDR3 is TGTGCCAGCAGTGAAGGAGGGTCGGTGTTGTACATTCAGTACTTC. V usage is TRBV6-1 and J usage is TRBJ2-4; weak D call: TRBD2 (5 bases). Trimming removed 1 base at V and 8 bases at J, with 15 bases between. Germline CDR1 and CDR2: MNHNS and SASEGT. The CDR3 runs 15 residues.

V and J are TRBV5-8 and TRBJ1-1; no firm D call. V lost 5 bases and J lost 3, with 32 bases in between. The CDR3 is made up of 20 amino acids. Germline CDR1 and CDR2: SGHTS and YDEGEE. This CDR3 reads CASSYSYLGLVHLKDTEAFF. The CDR3 DNA is TGTGCCAGCAGTTATTCATACTTGGGCCTCGTCCACCTCAAGGACACTGAAGCTTTCTTT.

This chain links TRBV7-9 with TRBJ2-5, with D perhaps TRBD2 (6 bases). Germline CDR1 is SEHNR and CDR2 is FQNEAQ (reference sequence). The CDR3 loop spans 15 amino acids. The V and J ends lost 3 bases and 0 bases respectively, with 11 bases between them. Written as DNA, the CDR3 is TGTGCCAGCAGCTTTATGACGGGAGACCAAGAGACCCAGTACTTC. Translation: CASSFMTGDQETQYF.

This clone came up once. The CDR3 here is CASSVGVGSGYTF. In nucleotides, the CDR3 is TGTGCCAGCAGTGTCGGGGTCGGTTCTGGCTACACCTTC. The V gene is TRBV6-4, the J gene TRBJ1-2; no clear D. Trimming shortened V by 4 bases and J by 7 bases, and 13 bases separated the two germline ends. CDR1 MRHNA and CDR2 SNTAGT come from the germline V gene. There are 13 residues in the CDR3.

DNA for the CDR3: TGTGCCAGCAGTCTCCCAAGACAGGTCTTCATGAACACTGAAGCTTTCTTT. Its translation is CASSLPRQVFMNTEAFF. The chain recombines TRBV28 with TRBJ1-1; tentative D call: TRBD1 (6 bases). Germline lookup yields CDR1 MDHEN and CDR2 SYDVKM. The CDR3 is 17 amino acids. Deletions cut 5 bases from V and 0 bases from J, with 19 bases between. The whole variable domain, remainder taken from reference TRBV28 and TRBJ1-1, is DVKVTQSSRYLVKRTGEKVFLECVQDMDHENMFWYRQDPGLGLRLIYFSYDVKMKEKGDIPEGYSVSREKKERFSLILESASTNQTSMYLCASSLPRQVFMNTEAFFGQGTRLTVV.

The chain recombines TRBV29-1 with TRBJ2-1; TRBD1 is a possible D gene (9 bases). Trimming removed 4 bases at V and 8 bases at J, with 24 bases between. The CDR3 consists of 16 residues. Germline V lookup: CDR1 SQVTM, CDR2 ANQGSEA. CDR3 sequence: CSVARGGTGGLDEQFF. The DNA of the CDR3 is TGCAGCGTTGCTCGGGGGGGCACAGGGGGCCTAGATGAGCAGTTCTTC.

The chain uses TRBV12-3 or TRBV12-4 and TRBJ2-1; 7 nucleotides agree with TRBD1. V lost 5 bases and J lost 6; bases outside the gene matches: 4. The CDR3 covers 13 residues. Here the CDR3 DNA reads TGTGCCAGCAGTAGACAGGGTGGCAATGAGCAGTTCTTC. Its protein is CASSRQGGNEQFF.

There are a few counts of this clone. This chain joins TRBV6-5 and TRBJ1-1, with D uncertain. V lost 7 bases, J lost 5 bases, and 11 bases lay in between. The CDR3 loop spans 12 amino acids. Germline V gene lookup returns CDR1 MNHEY and CDR2 SVGAGI. CDR3 sequence reads: CASKKAETEAFF. CDR3 nucleotides: TGTGCCAGCAAGAAAGCGGAGACTGAAGCTTTCTTT.

The chain has TRBV11-2 and TRBJ1-2; D uncertain. Trimming took off 6 bases at V and 6 bases at J, with 14 bases between the two ends. This CDR3 region has 13 residues. Germline CDR1 is SGHAT and CDR2 is FQNNGV. CDR3 bases: TGTGCCAGCAGGTTCAGCGGCGGGCATGGCTACACCTTC. Its translation is CASRFSGGHGYTF.

J is TRBJ1-1 and V is TRBV5-1; no clear D. The CDR3 spans 13 residues. V was clipped by 0 bases and J by 7 bases, with 10 bases between them. Germline V gene sequence: CDR1 SGHRS, CDR2 YFSETQ. The CDR3 DNA reads as TGCGCCAGCAGCTTGGGCGGGAGTCGTGAAGCTTTCTTT. This codes for CASSLGGSREAFF.

J is TRBJ1-2 and V is TRBV5-1, with 7 bases that match TRBD1. V was pared by 1 base and J by 4 bases, with 4 bases of the junction left unmatched. Germline assignment: CDR1 SGHRS and CDR2 YFSETQ. The CDR3 spans 14 residues. The CDR3 DNA sequence: TGCGCCAGCAGCTTGACAGGGGCATCCTATGGCTACACCTTC. It is translated as CASSLTGASYGYTF.

The chain combines TRBV23-1 with TRBJ2-1; 11 nucleotides agree with TRBD1. TRBV23-1 falls under the ORF class, with uncertain function. The CDR3 contains 15 residues. V lost 2 bases and J lost 4; bases outside the gene matches: 1. This CDR3 is CASSQGTGGYNEQFF. The DNA for the CDR3 is TGCGCCAGCAGTCAAGGGACAGGGGGGTACAATGAGCAGTTCTTC.